A selection of T cell receptor beta chains follows, all from one sample in a study of T-cell reconstitution after alpha-beta-depleted transplantation in children. TCRdb analysed the PCR reads with MiXCR anew, one entry per CDR3 protein. Of about 300,000 distinct CDR3 sequences in the sample, over 9% are singletons; the top ten hold over 6%. Material: PBMCs, obtained before TCRalphabeta/CD19-depleted stem cell transplant. Receptors were obtained from a boy younger than two with acute myeloid leukemia, due to receive a stem cell transplant. CDR3s include the opening cysteine and the closing phenylalanine or tryptophan.

TRBV12-3/TRBV12-4	15	TRBJ1-2	CASSSGHGDNYGYTF
TRBV4-1	13	TRBJ2-2	CASSQGYTGELFF
TRBV18	17	TRBJ2-1	CASSPPSGTSGYNEQFF
TRBV12-3/TRBV12-4	14	TRBJ2-5	CASSPGGRVETQYF
TRBV12-3/TRBV12-4	13	TRBJ2-7	CASRGTGTYEQYF
TRBV12-3/TRBV12-4	16	TRBJ1-5	CASSLRDRGPNQPQHF
TRBV12-3/TRBV12-4	14	TRBJ1-2	CASSLRTGLYGYTF
TRBV5-6	13	TRBJ2-3	CASSLGLIYTQYF
TRBV12-3/TRBV12-4	15	TRBJ2-4	CASSFLGQRRNIQYF
TRBV5-6	16	TRBJ2-3	CASSRRPRGISDTQYF
TRBV12-3/TRBV12-4	14	TRBJ2-3	CASRPGLAGDTQYF
TRBV10-3	12	TRBJ2-1	CAISDRYHEQFF
TRBV10-3	16	TRBJ2-6	CAISGTISSGANVLTF
TRBV28	14	TRBJ2-3	CASSLARDTDTQYF
TRBV20-1	15	TRBJ2-7	CSARDNRAGSYEQYF
TRBV7-9	15	TRBJ2-3	CASSRRGGNTDTQYF
TRBV19	14	TRBJ2-1	CASSPGSGYNEQFF
TRBV28	17	TRBJ1-6	CASSPPTPGQFNSPLHF
TRBV18	19	TRBJ2-1	CASSPGTSGSVGSYNEQFF
TRBV2	14	TRBJ2-7	CASIQGPRVDEQYF
TRBV14	15	TRBJ2-2	CASSQEMGFTGELFF
TRBV7-3	13	TRBJ2-1	CASSFPGLDEQFF
TRBV11-2	11	TRBJ2-7	CASSRAFEQYF
TRBV7-8	12	TRBJ2-7	CASSLVGREQYF
TRBV28	16	TRBJ2-3	CASNSGAYSSTDTQYF
TRBV7-9	14	TRBJ1-5	CASSGVYSNQPQHF
TRBV29-1	11	TRBJ2-7	CSVGQNYEQYF
TRBV5-8	12	TRBJ1-5	CASERGAQPQHF
TRBV12-3/TRBV12-4	19	TRBJ1-6	CASRFNRDRGEGYNSPLHF
TRBV9	12	TRBJ2-7	CASPRKGHEQYF
TRBV5-1	14	TRBJ1-4	CASSWGGLDEKLFF
TRBV7-3	14	TRBJ2-3	CASSLGPSTDPQYF
TRBV7-2	13	TRBJ1-2	CASSFGPTEGYTF
TRBV10-3	14	TRBJ2-2	CAISDREATGELFF
TRBV5-1	15	TRBJ2-7	CASSLVGTGSYEQYF
TRBV7-9	15	TRBJ2-1	CASSEGLAGFSEQFF
TRBV20-1	17	TRBJ1-5	CSARRGQGPYSNQPQHF
TRBV12-3/TRBV12-4	14	TRBJ2-7	CASSLDGTSYEQYF
TRBV7-2	14	TRBJ2-5	CASSFARGRETQYF
TRBV2	13	TRBJ1-6	CASSERQLSPLHF
TRBV20-1	16	TRBJ1-1	CSARDRRGALNTEAFF
TRBV27	13	TRBJ1-4	CASSFADMRKLFF
TRBV28	13	TRBJ1-5	CASSPTGFQPQHF